This TCR beta chain was obtained from a study of cytotoxic CD8 clonotypes in ibrutinib-treated CLL. With sequencing, the targeted depth ranged from 1 in 200,000 to 1 in 1 million T cells. This table comes from immunoSEQ multiplex PCR, and its TCRdb copy is limited to in-frame clones, with some not included. The sample includes about 76,000 clones, approximately 87% of them seen just once. The CDR3 extends over 13 amino acids. CDR1 is SNHLY, CDR2 FYNNEI, per germline. Trimming took 10 bases from V and 6 from J; bases not matched to a gene: 7. The receptor comes from a human donor with chronic lymphocytic leukemia. The chain links TRBV2 to TRBJ1-3, with 9 positions matching TRBD1. This material consisted of PBMCs, taken after 24 months of ibrutinib treatment. CDR3 nucleotides: TGTGCCATTTCGCGGGACAGGGTAAACACCATATATTTT. Translated, it gives CAISRDRVNTIYF. Based on the CDR3 plus reference TRBV2 and TRBJ1-3, the full variable domain is EPEVTQTPSHQVTQMGQEVILRCVPISNHLYFYWYRQILGQKVEFLVSFYNNEISEKSEIFDDQFSVERPDGSNFTLKIRSTKLEDSAMYFCAISRDRVNTIYFGEGSWLTVV.